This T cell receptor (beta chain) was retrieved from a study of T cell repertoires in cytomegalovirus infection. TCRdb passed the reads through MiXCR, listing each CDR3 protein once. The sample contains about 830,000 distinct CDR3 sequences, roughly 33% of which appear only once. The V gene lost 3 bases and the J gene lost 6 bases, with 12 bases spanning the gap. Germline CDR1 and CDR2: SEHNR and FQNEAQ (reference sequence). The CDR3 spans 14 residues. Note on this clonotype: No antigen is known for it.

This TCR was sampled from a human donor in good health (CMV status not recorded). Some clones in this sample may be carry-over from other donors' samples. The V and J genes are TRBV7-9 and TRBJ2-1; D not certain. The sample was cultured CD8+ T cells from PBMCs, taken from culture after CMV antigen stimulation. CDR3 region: CASSLILNGNEQFF. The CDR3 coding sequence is TGTGCCAGCAGCTTGATCCTTAATGGCAATGAGCAGTTCTTC.